What follows is one T cell receptor (beta chain) and its context. Its antigen remains unknown. This entry belongs to a study of cytomegalovirus exposure and HLA in healthy donors. The primer mix had 60 Vbeta and 13 Jbeta primers. This table comes from immunoSEQ multiplex PCR, and its TCRdb copy is limited to in-frame clones, with some not included. The sample carries fewer than 200,000 clones, 65% to 75% recorded once. Per the germline V gene, CDR1 is LNHNV and CDR2 is YYDKDF (reference sequence). The germline V and J ends were trimmed by 5 bases and 1 base, with 14 bases remaining between them. CDR3 size: 15 residues. The study's findings and limits: Roughly even sequencing depth across donors was the assumption behind the presence/absence analyses.

This receptor was taken from a girl aged 5-17 years in good health and CMV-seronegative. The sample taken for sequencing was PBMCs. The chain carries TRBV15 and TRBJ2-5, with D possibly TRBD2 on 7 matching bases. The CDR3, as DNA: TGTGCCACCAGCCGTAGGGGGGGCCTCCAAGAGACCCAGTACTTC. Translating it yields CATSRRGGLQETQYF.